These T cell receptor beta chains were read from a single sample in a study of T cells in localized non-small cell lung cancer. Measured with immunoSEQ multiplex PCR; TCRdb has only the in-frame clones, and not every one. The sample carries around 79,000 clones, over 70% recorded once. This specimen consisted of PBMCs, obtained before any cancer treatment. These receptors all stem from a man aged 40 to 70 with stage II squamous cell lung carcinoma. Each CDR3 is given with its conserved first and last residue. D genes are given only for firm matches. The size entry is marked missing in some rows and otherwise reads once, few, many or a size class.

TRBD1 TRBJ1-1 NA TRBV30 TGTGCCTTCAGAACGGACAGGGGGATGAACACTGAAGCTTTCTTT CAFRTDRGMNTEAFF
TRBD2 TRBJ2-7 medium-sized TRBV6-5 TGTGCCAGCAGTTACCAGCTAGCGGGAGCCGAGCAGTACTTC CASSYQLAGAEQYF
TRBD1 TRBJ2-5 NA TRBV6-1 TGTGCCAGCAGTGAACCAGTAGGGACAGGGATGGAAGAGACCCAGTACTTC CASSEPVGTGMEETQYF
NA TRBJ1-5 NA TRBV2 TGTGCCAGCAGTGTAAACAAGGATCAGCCCCAGCATTTT CASSVNKDQPQHF
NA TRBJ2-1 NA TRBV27 TGTGCCAGCAGGTGGGGACCCTCGGGTGAGCAGTTCTTC CASRWGPSGEQFF
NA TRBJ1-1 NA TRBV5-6 TGTGCCAGCAGCCCCGGTCTGAACACTGAAGCTTTCTTT CASSPGLNTEAFF
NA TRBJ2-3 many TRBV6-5 TGTGCCAGCAGGGAGAGACCTAGCACAGATACGCAGTATTTT CASRERPSTDTQYF
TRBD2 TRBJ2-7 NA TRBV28 TGTGCCAGCAGTCAAGCCGGGACTAGCTCCCGGCAGCAGTACTTC CASSQAGTSSRQQYF
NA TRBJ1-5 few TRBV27 TGTGCCAGCAGTCCCGCGGGGGGGGCGCGGCAGCCCCAGCATTTT CASSPAGGARQPQHF
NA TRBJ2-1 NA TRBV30 NA CAWSVLRAHNEQFF
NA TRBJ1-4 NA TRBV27 TGTGCCAGCAGTCCTAGGGGGGGAGTAAATGAAAAACTGTTTTTT CASSPRGGVNEKLFF
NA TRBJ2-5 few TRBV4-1 TGCGCCAGCAGCCAAGGAGTTAGCTTAAGAGAGACCCAGTACTTC CASSQGVSLRETQYF
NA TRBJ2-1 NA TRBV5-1 TGCGCCAGCAGCTTAAGGGGGGAGTCGGATGAGCAGTTCTTC CASSLRGESDEQFF
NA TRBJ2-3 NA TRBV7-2 TGTGCCAGCAGCTTAGTCACTATCGATACGCAGTATTTT CASSLVTIDTQYF
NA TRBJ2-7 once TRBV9 TGTGCCAGCAGCGTGGGCCAGGGATACTACGAGCAGTACTTC CASSVGQGYYEQYF
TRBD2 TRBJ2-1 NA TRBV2 TGTGCCAGCAGAGGCCAGCGGGGGGGAAATGAGCAGTTCTTC CASRGQRGGNEQFF
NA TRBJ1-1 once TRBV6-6 TGTGCCAGCAGGCGGAACGGCGGGGGCACTGAAGCTTTCTTT CASRRNGGGTEAFF
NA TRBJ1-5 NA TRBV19 TGTGCCAGTAGTATAGAGGGAGGGGACGGTCAGCCCCAGCATTTT CASSIEGGDGQPQHF
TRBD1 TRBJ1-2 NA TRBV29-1 TGCAGCGTTGAAGACACATACAGGGGGAACTATGGCTACACCTTC CSVEDTYRGNYGYTF
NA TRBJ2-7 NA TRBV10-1 TGCGCCAGCCTCTCACCAGGTCGGGGGTTGGAGCAGTACTTC CASLSPGRGLEQYF
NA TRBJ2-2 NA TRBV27 TGTGCCAGCAGTTTATTTCAGGGGGGCACCGGGGAGCTGTTTTTT CASSLFQGGTGELFF
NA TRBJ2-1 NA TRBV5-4 TGTGCCAGCAGCTTTCCTTGGGCCGATGAGCAGTTCTTC CASSFPWADEQFF
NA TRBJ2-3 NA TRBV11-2 TGTGCCAGCAGCCTAGGGCCGAGAGATACGCAGTATTTT CASSLGPRDTQYF